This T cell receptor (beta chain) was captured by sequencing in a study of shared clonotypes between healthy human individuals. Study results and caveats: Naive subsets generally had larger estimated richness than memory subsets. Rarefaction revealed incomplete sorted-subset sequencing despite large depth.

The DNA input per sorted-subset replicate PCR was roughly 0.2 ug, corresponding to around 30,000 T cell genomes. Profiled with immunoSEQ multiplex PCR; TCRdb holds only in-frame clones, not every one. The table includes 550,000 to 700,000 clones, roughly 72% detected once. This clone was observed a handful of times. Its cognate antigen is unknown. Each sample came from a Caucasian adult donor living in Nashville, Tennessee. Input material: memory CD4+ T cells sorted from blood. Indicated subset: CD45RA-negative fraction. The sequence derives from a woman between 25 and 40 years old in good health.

CDR3 DNA sequence: TGTGCCACCGTGGGGGCCTCTGGAAACACCATATATTTT. This gives the protein CATVGASGNTIYF. The J gene is TRBJ1-3, the V gene TRBV7-9, with a tentative D call TRBD1 (6 bases). Trimming took off 10 bases at V and 0 bases at J, with 10 bases between the two ends. The CDR3 extends over 13 amino acids. Germline CDR1 is SEHNR and CDR2 is FQNEAQ (reference sequence).